Listed below are T cell receptor beta chains from one sample, sequenced in a study of T-cell memory formation after mild COVID-19. TCRdb re-called the 5' RACE reads with MiXCR, one entry per CDR3 protein. Of hundreds of thousands of distinct CDR3 sequences in the sample, more than 15% were seen once. The sequencing input was PBMCs or a T cell subset sorted from them (not recorded which). Receptors were obtained from a man younger than 35 who had mild COVID-19 (a few samples of this study predate the infection). Cell type and time point are not known. The CDR3 runs from the conserved cysteine through the conserved F or W. The order of the fields is V gene, D gene, clone size, J gene, CDR3 protein, CDR3 DNA. A D gene is named only where the DNA matches it firmly. Expanded clones get a size class; other rows say once, few or many, or leave the size out.

TRBV4-1	TRBD2	.	TRBJ2-2	CASSNPGTSVGTGELFF	TGCGCCAGCAGCAACCCTGGGACTAGCGTAGGGACCGGGGAGCTGTTTTTT
TRBV7-9	.	few	TRBJ1-5	CASSLVDFQPQHF	TGTGCCAGCAGCTTGGTCGACTTTCAGCCCCAGCATTTT
TRBV20-1	.	few	TRBJ2-2	CSARGQNTGELFF	TGCAGTGCTAGGGGCCAGAACACCGGGGAGCTGTTTTTT
TRBV5-1	TRBD2	.	TRBJ2-5	CASSGRLAGGPETQYF	TGCGCCAGCAGCGGGAGACTAGCGGGGGGACCGGAGACCCAGTACTTC
TRBV7-2	TRBD2	.	TRBJ2-3	CASSARWLAGGRTDTQYF	TGTGCCAGCAGCGCACGCTGGCTAGCGGGGGGGCGCACAGATACGCAGTATTTT
TRBV29-1	TRBD1	.	TRBJ1-2	CSVTPGQGVLDYTF	TGCAGCGTGACCCCTGGACAGGGAGTACTCGACTACACCTTC
TRBV10-2	.	few	TRBJ2-3	CASSDSERTDTQYF	TGCGCCAGCAGTGATTCAGAGCGCACAGATACGCAGTATTTT
TRBV7-9	TRBD1	many	TRBJ2-3	CASRHLTTSAGGTQYF	TGTGCCAGCAGACACCTGACTACGTCCGCAGGGGGTACGCAGTATTTT
TRBV5-1	TRBD1	few	TRBJ2-3	CASGDGTGEPDTQYF	TGCGCCAGCGGCGATGGGACAGGGGAGCCAGATACGCAGTATTTT
TRBV6-1	TRBD2	few	TRBJ2-7	CASILGVGSGGVAYEQYF	TGTGCCAGCATTCTTGGCGTTGGGAGCGGGGGGGTAGCTTACGAGCAGTACTTC
TRBV5-1	TRBD1	few	TRBJ1-1	CASREDREGTEAFF	TGCGCCAGCAGGGAGGACAGGGAGGGCACTGAAGCTTTCTTT
TRBV7-2	.	few	TRBJ1-1	CASRSREVMNTEAFF	TGTGCCAGCAGGTCCCGGGAGGTCATGAACACTGAAGCTTTCTTT
TRBV19	TRBD2	.	TRBJ2-2	CASKRLAGSAPGELFF	TGTGCCAGTAAACGACTAGCTGGATCGGCCCCCGGGGAGCTGTTTTTT
TRBV20-1	.	.	TRBJ2-5	CSAPRGRSETQYF	TGCAGTGCTCCCCGTGGGCGCTCAGAGACCCAGTACTTC
TRBV18	.	.	TRBJ2-5	CASSPPVGAQETQYF	TGTGCCAGCTCACCACCGGTGGGGGCCCAAGAGACCCAGTACTTC
TRBV7-9	.	.	TRBJ2-4	CASSIERARENIQYF	TGTGCCAGCAGCATAGAGAGGGCGCGAGAAAACATTCAGTACTTC
TRBV4-3	.	.	TRBJ2-1	CASSQDLSSYNEQFF	TGCGCCAGCAGCCAAGATCTGAGCTCCTACAATGAGCAGTTCTTC
TRBV18	.	.	TRBJ1-2	CASYPTANYGYTF	TGTGCCAGCTACCCGACAGCCAACTATGGCTACACCTTC